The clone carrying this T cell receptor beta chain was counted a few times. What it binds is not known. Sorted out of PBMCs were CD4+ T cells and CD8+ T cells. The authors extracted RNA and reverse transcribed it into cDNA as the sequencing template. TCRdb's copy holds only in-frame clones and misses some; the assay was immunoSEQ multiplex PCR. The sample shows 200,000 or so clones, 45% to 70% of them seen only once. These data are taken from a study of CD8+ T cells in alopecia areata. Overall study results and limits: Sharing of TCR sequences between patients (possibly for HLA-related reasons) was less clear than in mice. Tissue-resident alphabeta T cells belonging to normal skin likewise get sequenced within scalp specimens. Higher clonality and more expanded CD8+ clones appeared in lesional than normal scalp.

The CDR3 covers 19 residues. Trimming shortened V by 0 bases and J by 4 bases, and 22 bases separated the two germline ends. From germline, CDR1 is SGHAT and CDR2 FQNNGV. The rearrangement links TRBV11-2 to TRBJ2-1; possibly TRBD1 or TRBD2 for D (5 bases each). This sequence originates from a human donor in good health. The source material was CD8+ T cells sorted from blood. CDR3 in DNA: TGTGCCAGCAGCTTAGATAGGGAGACAAGGGGATTGGGTTACAATGAGCAGTTCTTC. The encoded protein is CASSLDRETRGLGYNEQFF. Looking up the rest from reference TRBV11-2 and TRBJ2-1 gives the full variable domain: EAGVAQSPRYKIIEKRQSVAFWCNPISGHATLYWYQQILGQGPKLLIQFQNNGVVDDSQLPKDRFSAERLKGVDSTLKIQPAKLEDSAVYLCASSLDRETRGLGYNEQFFGPGTRLTVL.